This T cell receptor (beta chain) was obtained from a study of blood T cell repertoires in COVID-19 (dated by TCRdb to about 2020). Background for the entire study: Samples from collaborators originated in the United States, Italy and Spain and spanned both the acute and convalescent phases of COVID-19. The material from the prospective study consisted of cDNA or gDNA derived from T cells, B-cell-depleted T cells, or PBMCs. The dataset comprised deeply sampled blood TCRbeta repertoires from subjects exposed to, actively infected with, or recovered from COVID-19. The repertoires were made available in a free public database intended to serve as a resource for research on the immune response to SARS-CoV-2. Samples were obtained from the ongoing ImmuneRACE study (first 160 participants) and from over 1,000 subjects provided by 6 global collaborators. The sample metadata nearly always contained a de-identified subject ID, COVID-19 status, age in years and sex. Where available, HLA class I and class II types were obtained from metadata supplied by the sample provider rather than from assay-based typing. Broad study findings and their caveats: How much clinical and demographic metadata was included differed by source and by participant, and the metadata was provided uncurated.

CDR1 and CDR2 are drawn from the germline V gene: KGHDR, SFDVKD. From the cysteine through the phenylalanine, the CDR3 covers 12 amino acids. Kept here is only the CDR3 DNA, which spans 36 bases and is read in frame from base 1. V is clipped by 3 bases and J by 6 bases, and the sequence between their germline boundaries is 6 bases long. TCRbeta CDR3 regions were amplified from genomic DNA by means of the immunoSEQ Assay, a bias-controlled multiplex PCR. On the authors' methods: Nucleated cell counts per sample were estimated from amplification of reference gene primers within the assay. To quantify the absolute abundance of each unique TCRbeta CDR3 rearrangement, sequence reads were collapsed and filtered. For each sample, productive Simpson clonality was calculated as the square root of Simpson's diversity index across productive rearrangements. The immuneACCESS repertoire file appears here via TCRdb, limited to in-frame rearrangements. These files lack a portion of the clones; in checked studies, under half of the deficit traces to unresolved V genes, and the cause of the others is not known. V and J calls and clone size come straight from that table; D and trimming were deduced from the DNA. The sample table holds 270,000 or so clones, of which approximately 90% were seen once. The top ten clonotypes cover around 2.8% of the sample.

Enrolling through a virtual design, the prospective study's participants ranged in age from about 18 to 100 years and lived across 24 United States geographic areas. In the prospective study, cohorts were assigned on the basis of participant-reported clinical history obtained from a screening survey and a study questionnaire. Exposed participants had been in contact, within 2 weeks of entering the study, with a person who had a PCR-confirmed or clinician-diagnosed case of COVID-19. Mobile phlebotomists in the prospective study collected whole blood, serum and a nasopharyngeal or oropharyngeal swab from every participant. Additional blood draws and questionnaires over an approximately 2-month period could optionally be provided by prospective study participants. Prospective study blood samples were shipped either frozen or at room temperature before DNA extraction. Points on this clone: The antigen it binds to is not known. Per-nucleotide qualities are absent, and no much larger clonotype sits a single base away.

This TCR came from a man in his forties or fifties who had been exposed to COVID-19. The chain is made from TRBV24-1 and TRBJ2-3; no D segment can be confidently identified. The sample consisted of PBMCs or T cells enriched from blood (not recorded which). The base sequence is TGTGCCACCAGTGATGGAGCGGATACGCAGTATTTT. Translated, it gives CATSDGADTQYF.